The clone carrying this T cell receptor beta chain has ten or more counts. Its target is unknown. As diagnostic evidence, clinical symptoms, serum thyroxine, TRAb, thyroid ultrasound and orbital computed tomography were relied upon. The authors used Ficoll-Paque density gradient centrifugation to separate PBMCs. The input was 8.5 to 10 ml of fresh peripheral blood. This specimen comes from a study of Graves' ophthalmopathy and Graves' hyperthyroidism. General study points: Most thyroid clonotypes with frequency above 0.001 were detected in blood too.

For repertoire sequencing, the TCR beta CDR3 regions were amplified from RNA transcripts. HTBI primers were used in a first-round RT-PCR, which preceded a second-round multiplex PCR. A single record per CDR3 protein comes from TCRdb applying MiXCR to the multiplex PCR reads. The repertoire consists of over 650,000 distinct CDR3 sequences, with 35% to 45% occurring once and the leading ten covering over 2.5%. The sequencing sample was made of peripheral blood. The origin of this receptor is an adult man with Graves' ophthalmopathy.

In nucleotides, the CDR3 is TGTGCCACCAGCAGAGTTCGTCGACAGGGATGGAAAGAGACCCAGTACTTC. It yields the protein CATSRVRRQGWKETQYF. The rearrangement links TRBV15 to TRBJ2-5, with 7 bases that match TRBD1. The CDR3 runs 17 residues. Unmatched junction bases numbered 11, after V lost 1 base and J lost 3 bases. Germline loops: CDR1 LNHNV, CDR2 YYDKDF (reference sequence).